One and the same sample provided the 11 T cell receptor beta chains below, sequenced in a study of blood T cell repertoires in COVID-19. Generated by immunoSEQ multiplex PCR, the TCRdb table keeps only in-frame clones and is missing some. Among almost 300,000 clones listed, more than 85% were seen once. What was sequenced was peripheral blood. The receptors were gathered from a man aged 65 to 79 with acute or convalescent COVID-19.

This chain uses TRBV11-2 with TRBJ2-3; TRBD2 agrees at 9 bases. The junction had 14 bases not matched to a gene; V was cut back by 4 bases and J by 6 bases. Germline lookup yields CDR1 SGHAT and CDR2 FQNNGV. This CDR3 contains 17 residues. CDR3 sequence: CASSSLPGSGSKDTQYF. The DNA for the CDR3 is TGTGCCAGCAGCTCCCTCCCCGGTAGCGGGAGTAAGGATACGCAGTATTTT.

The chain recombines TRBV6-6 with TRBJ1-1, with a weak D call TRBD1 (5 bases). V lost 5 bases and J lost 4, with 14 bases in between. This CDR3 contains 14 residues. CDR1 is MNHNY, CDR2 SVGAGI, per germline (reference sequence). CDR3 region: CASSPRVVGTEAFF. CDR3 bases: TGTGCCAGCAGTCCCAGGGTTGTAGGCACTGAAGCTTTCTTT.

The CDR3 nucleotides read TGTGCCAGCAGGGTCGAACTAGCGGGAGGGAACAATGAGCAGTTCTTC. Translating it yields CASRVELAGGNNEQFF. This chain links TRBV7-2 with TRBJ2-1; 13 bases map to TRBD2. The V gene end was trimmed by 6 bases and the J gene end by 5 bases; junction bases not matched to a gene: 7. The germline gives CDR1 SGHTA, CDR2 FQGNSA. This CDR3 contains 16 residues.

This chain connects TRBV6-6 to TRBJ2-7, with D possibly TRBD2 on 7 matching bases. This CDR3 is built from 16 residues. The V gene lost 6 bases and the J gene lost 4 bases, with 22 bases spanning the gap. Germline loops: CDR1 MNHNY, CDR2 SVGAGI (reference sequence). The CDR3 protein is CASSRDTVAGGYEQYF. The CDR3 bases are TGTGCCAGCAGCCGGGACACAGTAGCGGGTGGGTACGAGCAGTACTTC.

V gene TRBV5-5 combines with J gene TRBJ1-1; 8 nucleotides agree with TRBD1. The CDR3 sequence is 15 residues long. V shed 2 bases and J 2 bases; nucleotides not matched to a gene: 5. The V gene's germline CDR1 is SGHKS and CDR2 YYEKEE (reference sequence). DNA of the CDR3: TGTGCCAGCAGCTTCCCAGGGGGCGTAAACACTGAAGCTTTCTTT. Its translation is CASSFPGGVNTEAFF. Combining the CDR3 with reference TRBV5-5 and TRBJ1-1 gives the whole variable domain DAGVTQSPTHLIKTRGQQVTLRCSPISGHKSVSWYQQVLGQGPQFIFQYYEKEERGRGNFPDRFSARQFPNYSSELNVNALLLGDSALYLCASSFPGGVNTEAFFGQGTRLTVV.

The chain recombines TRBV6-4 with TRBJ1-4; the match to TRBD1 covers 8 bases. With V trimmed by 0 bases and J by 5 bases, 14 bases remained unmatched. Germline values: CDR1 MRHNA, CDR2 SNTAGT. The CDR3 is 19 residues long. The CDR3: CASSDSTRGRDHVNEKLFF. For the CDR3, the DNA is TGTGCCAGCAGTGACTCGACCAGGGGGCGAGATCATGTGAATGAAAAACTGTTTTTT.

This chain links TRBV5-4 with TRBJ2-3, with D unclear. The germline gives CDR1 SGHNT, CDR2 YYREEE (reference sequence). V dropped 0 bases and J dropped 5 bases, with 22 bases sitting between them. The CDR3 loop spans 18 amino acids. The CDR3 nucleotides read TGTGCCAGCAGCTTGGGTCGCGTGCTTCATCAATCGCGAGATACGCAGTATTTT. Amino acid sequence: CASSLGRVLHQSRDTQYF.

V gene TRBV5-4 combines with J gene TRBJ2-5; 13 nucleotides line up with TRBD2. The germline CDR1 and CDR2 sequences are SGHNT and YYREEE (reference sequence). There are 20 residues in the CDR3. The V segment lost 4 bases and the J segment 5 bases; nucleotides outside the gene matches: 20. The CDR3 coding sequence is TGTGCCAGCAGCCCGCCTCGTGGACTAGCGGGGGCCATGCAGGAGGAGACCCAGTACTTC. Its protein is CASSPPRGLAGAMQEETQYF.

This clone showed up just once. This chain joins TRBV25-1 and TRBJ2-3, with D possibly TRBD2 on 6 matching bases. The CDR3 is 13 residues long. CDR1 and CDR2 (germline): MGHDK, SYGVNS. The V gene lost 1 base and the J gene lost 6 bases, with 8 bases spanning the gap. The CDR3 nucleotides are TGTGCCAGCAGTGAATGGAGGGAGGATACGCAGTATTTT. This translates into CASSEWREDTQYF.

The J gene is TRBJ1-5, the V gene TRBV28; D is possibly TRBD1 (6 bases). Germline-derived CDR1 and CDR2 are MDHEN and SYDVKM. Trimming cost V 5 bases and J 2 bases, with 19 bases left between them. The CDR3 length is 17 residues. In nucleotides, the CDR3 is TGTGCCAGCAGTCCCCCCCCGGGGGGCTTGGGCAATCAGCCCCAGCATTTT. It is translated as CASSPPPGGLGNQPQHF.

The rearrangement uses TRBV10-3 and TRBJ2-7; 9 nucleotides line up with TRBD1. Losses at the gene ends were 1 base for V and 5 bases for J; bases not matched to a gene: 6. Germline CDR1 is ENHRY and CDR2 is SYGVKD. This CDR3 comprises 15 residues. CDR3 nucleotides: TGTGCCATCAGTGAGTTCGGACAGGGGAGGGACGAGCAGTACTTC. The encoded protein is CAISEFGQGRDEQYF.